This T cell receptor beta chain was sequenced for a study of Ad26.COV2.S vaccination and SARS-CoV-2 variants. Study-wide context: Donor was one of the participants in the Ad26.COV2.S arm of the COV1001 trial. The authors gave Ad26.COV2.S intramuscularly, either once or twice 56 days apart. Findings of the study overall: With respect to non-spike TCR breadth, vaccine and placebo recipients were similar.

Trimming cost V 4 bases and J 4 bases; bases outside gene matches: 6. The germline CDR1 and CDR2 sequences are SGHTA and FQGNSA. The CDR3 runs 16 residues. Regarding treatment: about 20 received Ad26.COV2.S at low or high dose, single or two shots; about five received placebo; per-sample allocation not given. Day 63 following the first vaccine or placebo injection was when the samples were taken. Details on this clone: Its antigen is not known.

Produced via immunoSEQ multiplex PCR; TCRdb's table is partial and in-frame only. The table has approximately 300,000 clones, around 81% seen once. The material was peripheral blood, obtained in a trial of Ad26.COV2.S vaccine versus placebo. V and J are TRBV7-2 and TRBJ1-5; TRBD1 matches 11 bases. The source is a person between 18 and 59 years old who received the Ad26.COV2.S COVID-19 vaccine or a placebo. The CDR3 region is CASSSGQGAQNQPQHF. DNA of the CDR3: TGTGCCAGCAGCTCTGGACAGGGGGCCCAGAATCAGCCCCAGCATTTT.